The 9 T cell receptor beta chains below all came from one sample that was sequenced in a study of blood T cells in healthy people across ages. Then a second PCR, running roughly 7 to 11 cycles, was carried out with a sample-barcoded 5' primer and a J-beta primer mix. TCRdb ran MiXCR on the 5' RACE reads and lists one entry per CDR3 protein. Altogether about 650,000 distinct CDR3 sequences are present, less than 40% being singletons, with the ten largest covering about 16%. The sequenced sample consisted of blood. The receptors shown here come from a woman aged 80 or older in good health.

This clonotype was seen many times. The rearrangement joins TRBV2 to TRBJ2-7; 8 nucleotides align to TRBD1. The germline V gene encodes CDR1 SNHLY and CDR2 FYNNEI. After removal of 1 base from V and 2 bases from J, the junction contained 4 bases not matched to a gene. CDR3 length: 15 amino acids. CDR3 in amino acids: CASSEGTGSPYEQYF. The CDR3 region has the DNA TGTGCCAGCAGTGAAGGGACAGGGAGCCCCTACGAGCAGTACTTC.

This clonotype was detected only a few times. V and J are TRBV20-1 and TRBJ2-1; TRBD2 is a possible D gene (6 bases). V shed 3 bases and J shed 1 base, with 10 bases lying between them. The CDR3 runs 14 residues. Germline CDR1 DFQATT, CDR2 SNEGSKA (reference sequence). The CDR3 DNA follows: TGCAGTGCTAGCGGTAGCGGTTCCTACAATGAGCAGTTCTTC. Translation: CSASGSGSYNEQFF.

The gene calls are TRBV18 and TRBJ2-7, with a tentative D call TRBD1 (6 bases). Germline-derived CDR1 and CDR2 are KGHSH and LQKENI. This CDR3 contains 15 residues. With 6 bases removed from V and 9 bases from J, the gap between germline ends came to 24 bases. In DNA, the CDR3 is TGTGCCAGCTCCCGCGAGGCACAGGGCGGGTTCGGGCAGTACTTC. Encoded protein: CASSREAQGGFGQYF.

V is TRBV5-1 and J is TRBJ1-1; 7 positions agree with TRBD1. CDR1 and CDR2 (germline): SGHRS, YFSETQ. The V and J ends lost 4 bases and 5 bases, in that order; junction bases with no gene match: 8. There are 14 residues in the CDR3. This CDR3 is CASSLRDSGTEAFF. The CDR3 nucleotides read TGCGCCAGCAGCCTCCGGGACAGTGGAACTGAAGCTTTCTTT.

On this clonotype: A read error is possible here, since a much larger clone lies one base away. In DNA, the CDR3 is TGCGCCAGCAGCTTGGGGGCTCTAGCGGGGGGTCAAGAGACCCAGTGCTTC. Its protein product is CASSLGALAGGQETQCF. The chain recombines TRBV5-1 with TRBJ2-5; 11 bases map to TRBD2. There are 17 residues in the CDR3. CDR1 and CDR2 from the germline V gene are SGHRS and YFSETQ.

For this clonotype: One end of the junction is discordant with germline, which a read error may explain. The chain has TRBV12-3 or TRBV12-4 and TRBJ2-3, with D unclear. The CDR3 loop spans 14 amino acids. This CDR3 is CASSPTVTADTEYF. DNA of the CDR3: TGTGCCAGCAGTCCCACAGTGACCGCAGATACGGAGTATTTT.

This clonotype was detected many times. The genes are TRBV11-2 and TRBJ2-1; D gene uncertain. The CDR3 loop spans 12 amino acids. The germline V gene has CDR1 SGHAT and CDR2 FQNNGV. The V and J ends lost 4 bases and 8 bases respectively, with 9 bases between them. CDR3 DNA: TGTGCCAGCAGCTCCCTCCGAGATGAGCAGTTCTTC. Amino acid sequence: CASSSLRDEQFF. Full variable domain (remainder filled in from reference TRBV11-2 and TRBJ2-1): EAGVAQSPRYKIIEKRQSVAFWCNPISGHATLYWYQQILGQGPKLLIQFQNNGVVDDSQLPKDRFSAERLKGVDSTLKIQPAKLEDSAVYLCASSSLRDEQFFGPGTRLTVL.

This chain links TRBV20-1 with TRBJ2-1; TRBD2 matches 9 bases. Trimming at V came to 4 bases and at J to 10 bases, leaving 11 bases not matched to a gene. The CDR3 totals 14 residues. Germline assignment: CDR1 DFQATT and CDR2 SNEGSKA (reference sequence). CDR3 in amino acids: CSAMREGPKGEQFF. CDR3 DNA sequence: TGCAGTGCTATGCGGGAGGGCCCTAAGGGCGAGCAGTTCTTC.

In its sample, this clonotype was seen a few times. The rearrangement uses TRBV5-6 and TRBJ1-1; no reliable D call. This CDR3 contains 11 residues. Deletions cut 4 bases from V and 7 bases from J, with 8 bases between. The germline V gene encodes CDR1 SGHDT and CDR2 YYEEEE. CDR3 bases: TGTGCCAGCAGCGCATTGGATGAAGCTTTCTTT. Translation: CASSALDEAFF.